This T cell receptor beta chain was profiled in a study of shared clonotypes between healthy human individuals (dated by TCRdb to 2020 to 2021). General notes on the study: The cohort comprised two women and a few men aged 18 to 49 years. Per donor, three plates each were used for CD4 naive and CD4 memory, two for CD8 naive, and one for CD8 memory. The study deeply sequenced blood TCR repertoires of about five healthy adults to estimate repertoire size and the extent of clonotype sharing between individuals. Libraries were prepared and TCR repertoires were sequenced by different laboratories using diverse techniques, in order to increase sequencing depth and limit assay-specific biases. Leukapheresis yielded between about 0.9 and 9.5 billion PBMCs per donor.

The full study reports these points: The genetic and exposure-history diversity represented was limited by the small number of donors. Incomplete sequencing was indicated by rarefaction of sorted-subset datasets, despite the large sequencing depth. Sampling was restricted to blood, and TCR repertoires in tissues likely differ from the TCR repertoires found in blood. Compared with non-shared clonotypes, the clonotypes found in all four sorted-subset donors had higher generation probabilities. Pairwise subsampling led to the expectation that sequencing depth would affect the degree of clonotype sharing among donors. Estimated clonotype richness was generally larger for naive than for memory subsets. Across four donors, about 5.2% of naive CD4, 3% to 4% of naive CD8, approximately 2.5% of memory CD4, and approximately 0.4% of memory CD8 clonotypes were shared.

V has 5 bases trimmed and J has 4 bases trimmed; junction bases matching no gene number 3. Inclusive of the bounding cysteine and phenylalanine, the CDR3 is 13 residues long. The kept DNA is CDR3 alone, 39 bases in frame from the first base. The germline V gene encodes CDR1 MNHNY and CDR2 SVGAGI (reference sequence). TCR CDR3 regions were amplified from genomic DNA by multiplex PCR using the deep immunoSEQ assay. For each cell subset, the extracted genomic DNA was distributed evenly across all wells of several immunoSEQ 96-well plates, and each plate served as one replicate. For sorted subsets, about 200 ng genomic DNA, equal to tens of thousands of T cell genomes, was loaded into each replicate PCR. Purified libraries were quantified with a Qubit 3.0 fluorometer, sized on a Bioanalyzer 2100, and re-quantified with the KAPA Library Quantification kit. Every immunoSEQ 96-well plate was sequenced on a dedicated single-read 150-cycle Illumina NextSeq 550 flow cell. In the original analysis: Because the immunoSEQ output included only junctional sequences and no quality scores, the filtering could not be the same as the filtering used for full-length reads. To assign V/J genes and CDR3, sequences were annotated against IMGT germline references using PyIR, a Python wrapper for IgBLAST v1.9. Reads were removed for weak V/J assignments (E-value above 1e-6), missing CDR3, stop codons, out-of-frame junctions, or ambiguous translated residues. V3J clonotypes were defined as sequences sharing an identical inferred V gene, J gene, and CDR3 amino acid sequence. Percentage overlap between repertoires was computed as shared unique clonotypes divided by the size of the smaller repertoire. Repertoire richness was assessed with RTK rarefaction, the Chao1 estimator, and Recon v2.1 estimates of unobserved clonotypes. Generation probabilities for all TCRbeta clonotypes obtained by the gDNA method from four donors were computed using OLGA. TCRdb stores this immuneACCESS table with in-frame sequences only. Part of the clones is absent; in the studies checked, under half of the shortfall reflects unresolved V genes, and no reason is known for the rest. D and trimming were read from the DNA, whereas the V and J calls and clone size are those reported in that table. The sample data list about 1.1 million clones, and 70% to 80% of these were observed just once. The ten largest clonotypes hold approximately 0.9% of the sample.

A remark on this clone: The clone's antigen remains unknown. The record has no base qualities; no much larger clone is one base away.

Donors were healthy HIV-negative adults with no recently reported acute infections or vaccinations. All donors were Caucasian adults living in Nashville, Tennessee, USA. CD4+ T cells were enriched through magnetic negative selection, after which naive cells were positively selected on CD45RA and the remaining negative fraction served as the memory subset. After blood collection by leukapheresis, PBMCs were isolated using Ficoll-Histopaque density gradient centrifugation and then cryopreserved in the vapor phase of liquid nitrogen. Analytical flow cytometry was used to check the purity and quantity of each magnetically sorted T cell population. Each sorted fraction had its genomic DNA isolated and then quantified by UV absorbance on a Nanodrop 2000c.

The chain is made from TRBV6-6 and TRBJ1-2, with 8 junctional bases fitting TRBD1. This receptor was taken from a man in his late teens or twenties in good health. Some clones in this sample may be carry-over from other donors' samples. Sequencing was performed on memory CD4+ T cells from PBMCs. According to the study, the label for this sample's cell subset or site signals: CD45RA-negative fraction. CDR3 sequence: CASSAGGTYGYTF. The nucleotide sequence reads TGTGCCAGCAGTGCAGGGGGCACCTATGGCTACACCTTC.